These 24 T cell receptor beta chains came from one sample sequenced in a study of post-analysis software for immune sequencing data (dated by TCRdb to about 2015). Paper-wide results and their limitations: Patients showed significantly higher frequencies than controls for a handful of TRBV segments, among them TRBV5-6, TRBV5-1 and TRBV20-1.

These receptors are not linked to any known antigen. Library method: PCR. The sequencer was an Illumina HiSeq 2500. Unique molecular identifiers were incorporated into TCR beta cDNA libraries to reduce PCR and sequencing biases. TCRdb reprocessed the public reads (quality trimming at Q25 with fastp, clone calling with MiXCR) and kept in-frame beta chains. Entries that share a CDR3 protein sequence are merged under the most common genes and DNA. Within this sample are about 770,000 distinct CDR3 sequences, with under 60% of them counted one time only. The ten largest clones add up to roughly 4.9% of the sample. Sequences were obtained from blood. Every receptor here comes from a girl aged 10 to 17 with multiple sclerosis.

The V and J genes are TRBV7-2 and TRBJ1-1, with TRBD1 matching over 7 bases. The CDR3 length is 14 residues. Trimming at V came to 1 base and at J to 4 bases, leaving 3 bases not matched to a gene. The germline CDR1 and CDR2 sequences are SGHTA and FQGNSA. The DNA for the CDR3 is TGTGCCAGCAGCTTAGACAGGGGCGGCACTGAAGCTTTCTTT. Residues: CASSLDRGGTEAFF.

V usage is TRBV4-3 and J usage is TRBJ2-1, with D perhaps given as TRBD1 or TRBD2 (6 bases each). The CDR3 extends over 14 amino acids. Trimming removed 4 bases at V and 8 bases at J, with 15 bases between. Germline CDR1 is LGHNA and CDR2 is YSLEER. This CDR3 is CASSPIRGADEQFF. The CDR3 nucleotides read TGCGCCAGCAGCCCAATAAGGGGGGCAGATGAGCAGTTCTTC.

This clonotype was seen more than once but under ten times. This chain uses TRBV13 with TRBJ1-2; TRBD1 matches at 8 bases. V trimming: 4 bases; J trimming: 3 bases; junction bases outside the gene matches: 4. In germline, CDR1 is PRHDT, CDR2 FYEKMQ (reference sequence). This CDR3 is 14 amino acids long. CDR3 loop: CASSSDRDYYGYTF. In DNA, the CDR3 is TGTGCCAGCAGCTCGGACAGGGACTACTATGGCTACACCTTC.

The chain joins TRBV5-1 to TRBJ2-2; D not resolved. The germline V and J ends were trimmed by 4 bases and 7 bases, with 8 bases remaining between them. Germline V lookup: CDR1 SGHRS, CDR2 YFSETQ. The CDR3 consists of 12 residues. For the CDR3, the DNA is TGCGCCAGCAGCCCCCCTGTCGGGGAGCTGTTTTTT. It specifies CASSPPVGELFF.

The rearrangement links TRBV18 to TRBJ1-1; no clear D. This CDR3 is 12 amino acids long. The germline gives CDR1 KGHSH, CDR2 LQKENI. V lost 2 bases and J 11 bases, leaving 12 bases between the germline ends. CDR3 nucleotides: TGTGCCAGCTCACCAATGGGTCGAGAGGCTTTCTTT. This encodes CASSPMGREAFF.

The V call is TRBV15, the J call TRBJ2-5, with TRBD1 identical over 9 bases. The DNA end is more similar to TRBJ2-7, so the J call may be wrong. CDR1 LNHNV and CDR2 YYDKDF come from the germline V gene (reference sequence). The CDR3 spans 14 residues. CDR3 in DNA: TGTGCCACCAGCAGGGTGGGACAGGGTTACGAGCAGTACTTC. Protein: CATSRVGQGYEQYF.

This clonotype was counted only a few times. The CDR3 region has the DNA TGTGCCAGCAGAGACGAAACAGGTGTTAGTCAGCCCCAGCATTTT. It yields the protein CASRDETGVSQPQHF. The chain is built from TRBV28 and TRBJ1-5; D perhaps matches TRBD1 (5 bases). Germline V CDR1 and CDR2: MDHEN, SYDVKM. The CDR3 covers 15 residues. Deletions cut 6 bases from V and 6 bases from J, with 18 bases between.

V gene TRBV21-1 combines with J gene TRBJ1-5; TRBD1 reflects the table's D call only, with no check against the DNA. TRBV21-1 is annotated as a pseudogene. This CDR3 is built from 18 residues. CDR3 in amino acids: CASGYLGQGCGSNQPQHF. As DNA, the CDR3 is TGTGCCAGCGGCTATCTGGGACAGGGGTGCGGTAGCAATCAGCCCCAGCATTTT.

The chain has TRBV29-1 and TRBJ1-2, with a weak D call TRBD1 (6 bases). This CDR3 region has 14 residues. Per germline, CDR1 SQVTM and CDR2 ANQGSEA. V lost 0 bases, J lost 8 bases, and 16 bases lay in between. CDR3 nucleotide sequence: TGCAGCGTTGAAGATCAGAGGGACATTTACGGCTACACCTTC. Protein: CSVEDQRDIYGYTF.

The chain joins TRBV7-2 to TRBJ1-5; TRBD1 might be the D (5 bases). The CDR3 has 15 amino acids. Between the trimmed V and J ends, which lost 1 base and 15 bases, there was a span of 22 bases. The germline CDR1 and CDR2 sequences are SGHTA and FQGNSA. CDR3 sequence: CASSLDGDLGIPRHF. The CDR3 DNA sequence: TGTGCCAGCAGCTTAGATGGGGACCTGGGGATTCCACGGCATTTT. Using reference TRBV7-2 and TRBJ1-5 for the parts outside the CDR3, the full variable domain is GAGVSQSPSNKVTEKGKDVELRCDPISGHTALYWYRQSLGQGLEFLIYFQGNSAPDKSGLPSDRFSAERTGGSVSTLTIQRTQQEDSAVYLCASSLDGDLGIPRHFGDGTRLSIL.

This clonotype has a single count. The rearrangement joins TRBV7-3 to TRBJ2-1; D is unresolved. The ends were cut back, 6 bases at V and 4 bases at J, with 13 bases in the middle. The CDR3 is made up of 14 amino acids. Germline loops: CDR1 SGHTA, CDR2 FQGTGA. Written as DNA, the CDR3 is TGTGCCAGCAGTTCTCTGAAGCGATACAATGAGCAGTTCTTC. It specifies CASSSLKRYNEQFF.

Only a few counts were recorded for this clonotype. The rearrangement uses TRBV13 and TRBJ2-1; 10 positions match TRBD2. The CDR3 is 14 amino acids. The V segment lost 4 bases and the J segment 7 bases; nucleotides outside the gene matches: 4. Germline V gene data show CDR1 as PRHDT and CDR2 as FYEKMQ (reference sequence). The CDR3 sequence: CASSSGTSANEQFF. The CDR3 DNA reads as TGTGCCAGCAGCTCCGGGACTAGCGCTAATGAGCAGTTCTTC.

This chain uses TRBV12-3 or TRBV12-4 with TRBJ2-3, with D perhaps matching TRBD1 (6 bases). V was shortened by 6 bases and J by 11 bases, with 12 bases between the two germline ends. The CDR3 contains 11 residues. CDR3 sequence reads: CASRTGPWQYF. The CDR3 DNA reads TGTGCCAGCAGGACAGGACCCTGGCAGTATTTT.

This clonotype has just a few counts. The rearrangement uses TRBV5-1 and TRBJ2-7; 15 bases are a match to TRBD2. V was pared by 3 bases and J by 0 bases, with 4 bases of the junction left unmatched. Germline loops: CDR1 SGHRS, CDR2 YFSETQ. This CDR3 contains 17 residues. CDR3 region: CASSWGLAGGGSYEQYF. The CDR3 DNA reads TGCGCCAGCAGCTGGGGACTAGCGGGAGGAGGCTCCTACGAGCAGTACTTC.

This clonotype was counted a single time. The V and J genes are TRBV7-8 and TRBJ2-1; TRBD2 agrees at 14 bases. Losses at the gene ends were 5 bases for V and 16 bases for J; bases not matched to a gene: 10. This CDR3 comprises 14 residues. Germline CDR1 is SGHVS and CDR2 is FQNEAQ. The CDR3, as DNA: TGTGCCAGCAGCCCCGGGACTAGCGGGAGTTTTAATTTCTTC. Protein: CASSPGTSGSFNFF.

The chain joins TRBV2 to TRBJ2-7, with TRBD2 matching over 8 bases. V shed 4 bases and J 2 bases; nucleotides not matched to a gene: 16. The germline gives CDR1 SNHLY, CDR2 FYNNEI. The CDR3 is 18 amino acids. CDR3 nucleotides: TGTGCCAGCAGTGCCCTTTCCGGGAGGGCCCCCAGGGCCTACGAGCAGTACTTC. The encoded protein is CASSALSGRAPRAYEQYF.

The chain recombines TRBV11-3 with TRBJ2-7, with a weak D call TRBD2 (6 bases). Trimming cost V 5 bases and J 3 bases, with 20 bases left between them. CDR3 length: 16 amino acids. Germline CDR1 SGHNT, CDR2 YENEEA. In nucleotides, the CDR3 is TGTGCCAGCAGCCCAGCCCCGGGACTCCAATTCTACGAGCAGTACTTC. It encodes CASSPAPGLQFYEQYF.

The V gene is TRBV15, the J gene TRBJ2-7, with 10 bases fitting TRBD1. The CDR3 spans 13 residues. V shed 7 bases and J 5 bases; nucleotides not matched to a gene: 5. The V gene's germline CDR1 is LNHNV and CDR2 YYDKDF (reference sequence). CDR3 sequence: CATNPDRGDEQYF. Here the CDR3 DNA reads TGTGCCACCAACCCGGACAGGGGGGACGAGCAGTACTTC.

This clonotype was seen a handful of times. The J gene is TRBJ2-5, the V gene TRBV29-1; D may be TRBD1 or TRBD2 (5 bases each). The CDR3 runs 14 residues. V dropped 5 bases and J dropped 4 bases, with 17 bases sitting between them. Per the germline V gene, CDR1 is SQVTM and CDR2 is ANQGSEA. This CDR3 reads CSVRRLTVRETQYF. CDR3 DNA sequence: TGCAGCGTTAGGAGGTTGACAGTTAGAGAGACCCAGTACTTC.

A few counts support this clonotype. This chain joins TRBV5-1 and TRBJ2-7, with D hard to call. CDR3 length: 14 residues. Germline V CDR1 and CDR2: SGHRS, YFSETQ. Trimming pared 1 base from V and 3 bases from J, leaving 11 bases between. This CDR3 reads CASSLFEVHYEQYF. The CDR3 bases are TGCGCCAGCAGCTTGTTTGAGGTTCACTACGAGCAGTACTTC.

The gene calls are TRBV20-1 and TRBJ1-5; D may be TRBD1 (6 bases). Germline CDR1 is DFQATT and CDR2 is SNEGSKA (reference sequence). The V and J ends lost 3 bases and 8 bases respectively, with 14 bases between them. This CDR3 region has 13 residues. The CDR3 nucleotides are TGCAGTGCTAGTCCCAGGGGATCGGAGCCCCAGCATTTT. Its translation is CSASPRGSEPQHF.

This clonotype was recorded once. The CDR3, as DNA: TGCGCCAGCAGCCAAGATTACGGGGGGGTTAGGGATGAGCAGTTCTTC. Protein sequence: CASSQDYGGVRDEQFF. The rearrangement uses TRBV4-3 and TRBJ2-1, with 8 bases that match TRBD2. V shed 0 bases, J shed 8 bases, and the junction held 9 bases outside the gene matches. CDR1 is LGHNA and CDR2 is YSLEER in the germline V gene. CDR3 length: 16 amino acids.

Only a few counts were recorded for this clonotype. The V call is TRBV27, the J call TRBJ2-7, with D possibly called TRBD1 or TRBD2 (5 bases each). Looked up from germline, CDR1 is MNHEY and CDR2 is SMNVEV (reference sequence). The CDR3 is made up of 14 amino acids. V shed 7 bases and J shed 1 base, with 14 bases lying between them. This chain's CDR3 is CASTYGTTSYEQYF. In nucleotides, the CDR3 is TGTGCCAGCACCTACGGGACGACATCCTACGAGCAGTACTTC.

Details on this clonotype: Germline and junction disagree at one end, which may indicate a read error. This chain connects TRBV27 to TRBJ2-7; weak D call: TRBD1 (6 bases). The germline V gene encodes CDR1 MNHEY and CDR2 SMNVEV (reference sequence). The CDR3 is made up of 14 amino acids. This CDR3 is CACSLGQGSYEQYF. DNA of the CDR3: TGTGCCTGCAGTTTGGGCCAGGGGTCCTACGAGCAGTACTTC.